Sequencing of this TCR beta chain was carried out in a study of blood T cell repertoires in COVID-19. CDR1 SGHTA and CDR2 FQGTGA come from the germline V gene. Trimming stripped 8 bases from V and 5 bases from J, with 21 bases between. This CDR3 has 15 residues. Original analysis: Quantification of nucleated cells was approximated via reference gene primer amplification. Assay used: immunoSEQ multiplex PCR; TCRdb lists only in-frame clones, some missing. D and trimming were read from the DNA, whereas the V and J calls and clone size are those reported in that table. The sample gives 140,000 to 150,000 clones, over 75% of which show up once; 35% to 55% is in the top ten.

The genes are TRBV7-3 and TRBJ1-1, with D possibly TRBD1 on 5 matching bases. This sequence was found in a human donor in a cohort sampled during active COVID-19. The sequencing sample was made of peripheral blood. This CDR3 is CASALFGHGGTEAFF. In nucleotides, the CDR3 is TGTGCCAGCGCCTTGTTCGGACATGGGGGGACTGAAGCTTTCTTT.